These 19 T cell receptor beta chains were all obtained from the same sample, sequenced in a study of blood T cell repertoires in COVID-19. Method: immunoSEQ multiplex PCR; TCRdb's copy keeps in-frame clones and lacks some. This sample has hundreds of thousands of clones; about 89% occur once, and the top ten carry roughly 8.9%. The source material was PBMCs or T cells enriched from blood (not recorded which). These TCRs come from a woman aged 40 to 50 who had recovered from COVID-19.

This clone appeared once. This sequence joins TRBV2 and TRBJ2-7, with 12 bases identical to TRBD2. J lost 0 bases, V lost 2 bases, and 8 bases had no gene match. This CDR3 is built from 18 residues. In germline, CDR1 is SNHLY, CDR2 FYNNEI. The CDR3 sequence: CASSERRLAGANSYEQYF. The CDR3 DNA sequence: TGTGCCAGCAGTGAAAGAAGACTAGCGGGAGCCAACTCCTACGAGCAGTACTTC.

This clone was recorded once. J is TRBJ1-1 and V is TRBV27; TRBD1 matches at 7 bases. Losses at the gene ends were 5 bases for V and 7 bases for J; bases not matched to a gene: 13. The CDR3 contains 15 residues. CDR1 and CDR2 from the germline V gene are MNHEY and SMNVEV (reference sequence). The CDR3, as DNA: TGTGCCAGCAGTGTCTCGACAGGGCCCTGGGGTGAAGCTTTCTTT. Protein sequence: CASSVSTGPWGEAFF.

The J gene is TRBJ2-1, the V gene TRBV7-2; 8 bases map to TRBD1. Germline trimming cut 5 bases from V and 6 bases from J; bases unmatched to any gene: 9. The CDR3 runs to 15 residues. Germline values: CDR1 SGHTA, CDR2 FQGNSA. CDR3 nucleotides: TGTGCCAGCAGCGGACAGGGAAAGGGCACCAATGAGCAGTTCTTC. Translation gives CASSGQGKGTNEQFF.

The chain joins TRBV24-1 to TRBJ2-1, with TRBD1 matching over 10 bases. The CDR3 loop spans 17 amino acids. The J segment lost 6 bases and the V segment lost 4 bases, leaving 11 bases of the junction unmatched. Germline V lookup: CDR1 KGHDR, CDR2 SFDVKD. CDR3 coding DNA: TGTGCCACCAGTGACCCCCCGGACAGGGGGATTATCAATGAGCAGTTCTTC. It is translated as CATSDPPDRGIINEQFF.

This chain connects TRBV19 to TRBJ2-7; 7 nucleotides agree with TRBD2. The CDR3 is made up of 14 amino acids. Germline CDR1 LNHDA, CDR2 SQIVND (reference sequence). V shed 6 bases and J 2 bases; nucleotides not matched to a gene: 7. The CDR3 loop is CASSYSGVAYEQYF. In nucleotides, the CDR3 is TGTGCCAGTAGCTACAGCGGGGTAGCCTACGAGCAGTACTTC.

The chain uses TRBV14 and TRBJ1-2, with no clear D. Per the germline V gene, CDR1 is SGHDN and CDR2 is FVKESK. The V end lost 0 bases, the J end lost 4 bases, and 9 bases lay between the germline ends. The CDR3 runs 14 residues. For the CDR3, the DNA is TGTGCCAGCAGCCAAGATCCCGGGATCTATGGCTACACCTTC. Amino acids: CASSQDPGIYGYTF.

This clone came up once. The chain uses TRBV15 and TRBJ2-5; D gene uncertain. Trimming left V 0 bases short and J 4 bases short, with 12 bases between. There are 15 residues in the CDR3. Germline assignment: CDR1 LNHNV and CDR2 YYDKDF (reference sequence). Written as DNA, the CDR3 is TGTGCCACCAGCAGAGATCGCGCTAGGCGAGAGACCCAGTACTTC. It codes for CATSRDRARRETQYF.

This clone was counted between two and nine times. In DNA, the CDR3 is TGTGCCATCAAAGGTACTAGCGGGACCTACAATGAGCAGTTCTTC. Amino acids: CAIKGTSGTYNEQFF. V and J are TRBV10-3 and TRBJ2-1, with 10 bases aligning to TRBD2. CDR1 and CDR2 (germline): ENHRY, SYGVKD. V shed 7 bases, J shed 2 bases, and the junction held 5 bases outside the gene matches. The CDR3 runs to 15 residues.

The J gene is TRBJ2-1, the V gene TRBV3-1 (or the pseudogene TRBV3-2), with 7 bases lining up with TRBD2. In germline, CDR1 is LGHDT, CDR2 YNNKEL (reference sequence). Trimming at V came to 0 bases and at J to 2 bases, leaving 7 bases not matched to a gene. The CDR3 consists of 17 residues. The CDR3 here is CASSQDPCGSTYNEQFF. CDR3 bases: TGTGCCAGCAGCCAAGACCCCTGCGGGAGTACCTACAATGAGCAGTTCTTC.

The chain links TRBV29-1 to TRBJ1-2; D is undetermined. CDR1 and CDR2 from the germline V gene are SQVTM and ANQGSEA. The CDR3 contains 13 residues. With 1 base removed from V and 3 bases from J, the gap between germline ends came to 9 bases. The CDR3 here is CSVEVGRYYGYTF. The DNA of the CDR3 is TGCAGCGTTGAAGTCGGCAGGTACTATGGCTACACCTTC.

V is TRBV28 and J is TRBJ2-1; no definite D call. CDR1 and CDR2 from the germline V gene are MDHEN and SYDVKM. Deletions cut 3 bases from V and 6 bases from J, with 9 bases between. This CDR3 contains 13 residues. CDR3 sequence (DNA): TGTGCCAGCAGTTTCCCCCCTTCCAATGAGCAGTTCTTC. Translating gives CASSFPPSNEQFF. Variable domain in full (rest from reference TRBV28 and TRBJ2-1): DVKVTQSSRYLVKRTGEKVFLECVQDMDHENMFWYRQDPGLGLRLIYFSYDVKMKEKGDIPEGYSVSREKKERFSLILESASTNQTSMYLCASSFPPSNEQFFGPGTRLTVL.

This clone was found once. The chain has TRBV4-3 and TRBJ1-5; perhaps TRBD1 as D (6 bases). CDR3 length: 15 residues. The V gene's germline CDR1 is LGHNA and CDR2 YSLEER. Trimming took 0 bases from V and 6 from J, leaving 12 bases between them. CDR3 nucleotide sequence: TGCGCCAGCAGCCAAGACCAGGGGCCGGGTCAGCCCCAGCATTTT. Translating it yields CASSQDQGPGQPQHF.

V gene TRBV5-1 combines with J gene TRBJ2-7, with a weak D call TRBD1 (8 bases). The CDR3 is 17 amino acids. Trimming removed 0 bases from V and 0 bases from J, with 16 bases in between. Germline loops: CDR1 SGHRS, CDR2 YFSETQ. CDR3 coding DNA: TGCGCCAGCAGCTTGGCCGGGAGGACAGGGAGCTCCTACGAGCAGTACTTC. It specifies CASSLAGRTGSSYEQYF.

This chain joins TRBV4-3 and TRBJ2-5; perhaps TRBD2 as D (5 bases). V was cut by 1 base and J by 5 bases, with 14 bases left in between. Germline values: CDR1 LGHNA, CDR2 YSLEER. The CDR3 spans 15 residues. The CDR3 DNA is TGCGCCAGCAGCCAAGTGCCTAGCAGATGGGAGACCCAGTACTTC. It specifies CASSQVPSRWETQYF.

CDR3 in amino acids: CAWRDRGNTEAFF. The CDR3 DNA follows: TGTGCCTGGCGGGACAGGGGGAACACTGAAGCTTTCTTT. The chain couples TRBV30 to TRBJ1-1, with 10 bases aligning to TRBD1. Germline V gene lookup returns CDR1 GTSNPN and CDR2 SVGIG (reference sequence). Trimming took 5 bases from V and 1 from J; bases not matched to a gene: 1. The CDR3 loop spans 13 amino acids.

The chain employs TRBV5-4 and TRBJ2-7; possible D gene TRBD2, 6 bases. CDR3 size: 13 residues. The germline CDR1 and CDR2 sequences are SGHNT and YYREEE (reference sequence). Trimming pared 4 bases from V and 6 bases from J, leaving 14 bases between. The CDR3 nucleotides are TGTGCCAGCAGCGTGGGCGGGGTCGGCGAGCAGTACTTC. Its translation: CASSVGGVGEQYF.

A word on this clone: A read error may account for a junction end that differs from germline. V gene TRBV4-3 combines with J gene TRBJ1-1; TRBD1 is a possible D gene (6 bases). The CDR3 runs to 16 residues. From germline, CDR1 is LGHNA and CDR2 YSLEER. In DNA, the CDR3 is TGCGCCAGCAGACAAGATAGGGGGTCGGGATACGCTGAAGCTTTCTTT. It codes for CASRQDRGSGYAEAFF.

The rearrangement uses TRBV29-1 and TRBJ2-7; D is possibly TRBD1 (6 bases). This CDR3 region has 14 residues. The ends were cut back, 4 bases at V and 4 bases at J, with 17 bases in the middle. Germline CDR1 is SQVTM and CDR2 is ANQGSEA. The CDR3 coding sequence is TGCAGCGTTGGAGGGTACAGGGCTAATTACGAGCAGTACTTC. Translating it yields CSVGGYRANYEQYF.

The chain employs TRBV4-2 and TRBJ2-5, with a weak D call TRBD2 (7 bases). This CDR3 is built from 13 residues. Germline assignment: CDR1 LGHNA and CDR2 YNFKEQ. Trimming stripped 6 bases from V and 5 bases from J, with 13 bases between. CDR3 in DNA: TGTGCCAGCAGTTTAGGGGGGGGTGAGACCCAGTACTTC. Protein product: CASSLGGGETQYF.